A single sample gave rise to the 11 T cell receptor beta chains below, sequenced in a study of cytomegalovirus exposure and HLA in healthy donors. The PCR employed 60 Vbeta primers together with 13 Jbeta primers. Here immunoSEQ multiplex PCR was the method, and the copy in TCRdb shows in-frame clones only, minus some. The sample shows approximately 180,000 clones, nearly 80% of them seen only once. Input material: PBMCs. These receptors were taken from a man aged 35 to 55 in good health and CMV-seropositive.

This clone has only one observation. The chain links TRBV28 to TRBJ2-4, with TRBD2 identical over 7 bases. CDR3 length: 13 amino acids. Germline CDR1 reads MDHEN; CDR2 reads SYDVKM. V dropped 5 bases and J dropped 4; count of bases not matched to a gene: 2. This CDR3 is CASSGRGKNIQYF. The CDR3 region has the DNA TGTGCCAGCAGTGGGAGGGGAAAAAACATTCAGTACTTC.

The V gene is TRBV11-3, the J gene TRBJ2-5; perhaps TRBD2 as D (6 bases). CDR1 and CDR2 (germline): SGHNT, YENEEA. This CDR3 comprises 15 residues. The V end was cut by 6 bases, the J end by 5 bases, with 19 bases between. The CDR3 region has the DNA TGTGCCAGCAGTTTCGGGAGAATCACCGGGGAGACCCAGTACTTC. This codes for CASSFGRITGETQYF.

This chain links TRBV6-5 with TRBJ2-7, with D tentatively TRBD1 (5 bases). Looked up from germline, CDR1 is MNHEY and CDR2 is SVGAGI. The CDR3 consists of 15 residues. With 0 bases removed from V and 1 base from J, the gap between germline ends came to 10 bases. CDR3 DNA: TGTGCCAGCAGTTACTCACACCAGGGTTCCTACGAGCAGTACTTC. Residues: CASSYSHQGSYEQYF.

V gene TRBV28 combines with J gene TRBJ2-3, with TRBD1 matching over 9 bases. CDR1 and CDR2 from the germline V gene are MDHEN and SYDVKM. With 6 bases clipped from V and 2 bases from J, the junction kept 12 bases outside the gene matches. The CDR3 contains 17 residues. DNA for the CDR3: TGTGCCAGCAGCCTGCTTGGGACAGGGTTTACCACAGATACGCAGTATTTT. Protein product: CASSLLGTGFTTDTQYF.

The rearrangement uses TRBV6-4 and TRBJ1-4; D gene uncertain. The CDR3 is made up of 15 amino acids. Trimming cost V 6 bases and J 4 bases, with 15 bases left between them. Germline V gives CDR1 MRHNA, CDR2 SNTAGT. DNA of the CDR3: TGTGCCAGCAGCTCGATGAACAGCATTAATGAAAAACTGTTTTTT. This encodes CASSSMNSINEKLFF.

This chain joins TRBV5-1 and TRBJ1-3; 7 bases agree with TRBD1. The CDR3 covers 16 residues. Germline lookup yields CDR1 SGHRS and CDR2 YFSETQ. The V and J ends lost 4 bases and 0 bases, in that order; junction bases with no gene match: 7. The CDR3 region has the DNA TGCGCCAGCAGCGGGGGACAGACCTACTCTGGAAACACCATATATTTT. Amino acid sequence: CASSGGQTYSGNTIYF.

This clone appeared once. The V gene is TRBV5-1, the J gene TRBJ2-5; D remains unclear. Trimming cost V 4 bases and J 2 bases, with 9 bases left between them. The CDR3 contains 13 residues. Germline V lookup: CDR1 SGHRS, CDR2 YFSETQ. CDR3 in amino acids: CASSEYLQETQYF. The DNA for the CDR3 is TGCGCCAGCAGCGAGTACTTACAAGAGACCCAGTACTTC.

V usage is TRBV19 and J usage is TRBJ1-2; TRBD1 aligns across 9 bases. With 6 bases clipped from V and 2 bases from J, the junction kept 4 bases outside the gene matches. The germline CDR1 and CDR2 sequences are LNHDA and SQIVND (reference sequence). The CDR3 sequence is 14 residues long. The CDR3 loop is CASRRTGENYGYTF. DNA of the CDR3: TGTGCCAGTAGGCGGACAGGGGAGAACTATGGCTACACCTTC.

This clone has just a few counts. The chain combines TRBV15 with TRBJ2-5, with 7 nucleotides matching TRBD1. Germline V gene lookup returns CDR1 LNHNV and CDR2 YYDKDF (reference sequence). V was pared by 2 bases and J by 2 bases, with 5 bases of the junction left unmatched. The CDR3 is 15 residues long. The CDR3 spells CATSRRLGQQETQYF. The CDR3 region has the DNA TGTGCCACCAGCAGACGCCTGGGACAGCAAGAGACCCAGTACTTC.

The chain combines TRBV18 with TRBJ1-5; 7 nucleotides agree with TRBD1. Germline assignment: CDR1 KGHSH and CDR2 LQKENI. The CDR3 is made up of 15 amino acids. Germline trimming cut 4 bases from V and 1 base from J; bases unmatched to any gene: 4. Here the CDR3 reads CASSQQGTSNQPQHF. The CDR3 coding sequence is TGTGCCAGCTCACAACAGGGGACAAGCAATCAGCCCCAGCATTTT.

The chain is built from TRBV10-3 and TRBJ1-3; tentative D call: TRBD1 (5 bases). CDR1 is ENHRY, CDR2 SYGVKD, per germline. The CDR3 covers 18 residues. With 10 bases removed from V and 3 bases from J, the gap between germline ends came to 28 bases. CDR3 in DNA: TGTGCCACCGGCCGAGGCTCTGGGGGGGGATTTAATGGAAACACCATATATTTT. Amino acids: CATGRGSGGGFNGNTIYF.